The clone carrying this T cell receptor (beta chain) was counted a few times. Its antigen is undetermined. Germline V gene data show CDR1 as DFQATT and CDR2 as SNEGSKA (reference sequence). The CDR3 consists of 19 residues. Trimming stripped 4 bases from V and 4 bases from J, with 26 bases between. These data originate in a study of regulatory T cells in long-lasting Graves disease. Study context: Antithyroid drugs had been taken under 3 months by newly diagnosed Graves' patients.

Findings and limits, study-wide: Comparison showed that persistent patients shared more public clonotypes (about 2,600) than new patients (approximately 1,000).

Assembly of TCR beta libraries relied on iRepertoire HTBI primers together with Arm-PCR of CDR3 regions. MiXCR, applied by TCRdb to the multiplex PCR reads, yields one record per CDR3 protein. Of roughly 420,000 distinct CDR3 sequences in the sample, around 17% were seen once. As to time point: newly diagnosed GD, antithyroid drugs for less than 3 months. PBMCs were the source of the RNA used for TCR sequencing. This sample was also put to use in a study of T cells in Graves' hyperthyroidism and ophthalmopathy. That study reports: Patients aged 18 to 65 had newly diagnosed hyperthyroidism of under 2 months' duration.

This TCR was sampled from a woman under 40 with Graves disease. The gene calls are TRBV20-1 and TRBJ2-6, with a possible D match to TRBD2 (6 bases). Specimen: peripheral blood mononuclear cells (PBMCs), collected at new diagnosis, from a patient treated with antithyroid drugs. CDR3 DNA sequence: TGCAGTGCTATCTCCTCCGGGGGACCGCTTATTTGGGGGGCCAACGTCCTGACTTTC. Translation gives CSAISSGGPLIWGANVLTF.